Listed below are T cell receptor beta chains from one sample, sequenced in a study of low-dose radiotherapy and immunotherapy resistance in tumors. MiXCR, applied by TCRdb to the reads, yields one record per CDR3 protein. Counted here are about 30,000 distinct CDR3 sequences, approximately 49% occurring once; the ten biggest clones make up roughly 5.7%. The sequenced sample was PBMCs, obtained after low-dose radiotherapy plus immunotherapy. The receptors were sampled from a male donor with gallbladder cancer. Both conserved end residues are part of each CDR3. Each record gives: CDR3 DNA, CDR3 protein, J gene, D gene, V gene, clone size. The D gene is left open where the match is weak. For some rows the clone size is stated as once, few or many, or as a class when expanded; others skip it.

CDR3 DNA: TGCGCCAGCAGCCCCTTTAACTCGGGACTAGCGGGAAACAATGAGCAGTTCTTC; CDR3 protein: CASSPFNSGLAGNNEQFF; J gene: TRBJ2-1; D gene: TRBD2; V gene: TRBV5-1; clone size: many
CDR3 DNA: TGTGCCAGCCAGGGGCTGTACGAGCAGTACTTC; CDR3 protein: CASQGLYEQYF; J gene: TRBJ2-7; D gene: -; V gene: TRBV2; clone size: -
CDR3 DNA: TGCGCCCCACCAGAGGAGACCTTGAACTATGGCTACACCTTC; CDR3 protein: CAPPEETLNYGYTF; J gene: TRBJ1-2; D gene: -; V gene: TRBV23-1; clone size: many
CDR3 DNA: TGTGCCAGCAGATCCGACAGGGCCAAAAACATTCAGTACTTC; CDR3 protein: CASRSDRAKNIQYF; J gene: TRBJ2-4; D gene: -; V gene: TRBV5-3; clone size: few
CDR3 DNA: TGTGCCAGCAGCCTGACTAGCGGGGGGGCTGGCTACGAGCAGTACTTC; CDR3 protein: CASSLTSGGAGYEQYF; J gene: TRBJ2-7; D gene: TRBD2; V gene: TRBV7-8; clone size: -
CDR3 DNA: TGTGCCAGCTCCCCCCTTTCAGGCAATCAGCCCCAGCATTTT; CDR3 protein: CASSPLSGNQPQHF; J gene: TRBJ1-5; D gene: -; V gene: TRBV6-2/TRBV6-3; clone size: many
CDR3 DNA: TGTGCCACCTCAGGGAAGCCTGAAGCTTTCTTT; CDR3 protein: CATSGKPEAFF; J gene: TRBJ1-1; D gene: -; V gene: TRBV6-8; clone size: -
CDR3 DNA: TGCGCCAGCAGTCAACCCCCAGGTTTAAGGCCTTCCTACGAGCAGTACTTC; CDR3 protein: CASSQPPGLRPSYEQYF; J gene: TRBJ2-7; D gene: -; V gene: TRBV23-1; clone size: -
CDR3 DNA: TGTGCCAGCAGCGTAACGGGAGTGGAAAATGAGCAGTTCTTC; CDR3 protein: CASSVTGVENEQFF; J gene: TRBJ2-1; D gene: -; V gene: TRBV9; clone size: large
CDR3 DNA: TGTGCCAGCAGCTCACGGGACCAGAAAGAGACCCAGTACTTC; CDR3 protein: CASSSRDQKETQYF; J gene: TRBJ2-5; D gene: -; V gene: TRBV5-6; clone size: medium-sized
CDR3 DNA: TGTGCCAGCAGTTCGGGCAGCGGGATAGGCACCGGGGAGCTGTTTTTT; CDR3 protein: CASSSGSGIGTGELFF; J gene: TRBJ2-2; D gene: TRBD2; V gene: TRBV2; clone size: once
CDR3 DNA: TGTGCCAGCAGCTTAGCGGGGGACAGGACCAATGAGCAGTTCTTC; CDR3 protein: CASSLAGDRTNEQFF; J gene: TRBJ2-1; D gene: TRBD1; V gene: TRBV7-9; clone size: once
CDR3 DNA: TGTGCCAGCAGTTCGACTGATAATCAGCCCCAGCATTTT; CDR3 protein: CASSSTDNQPQHF; J gene: TRBJ1-5; D gene: -; V gene: TRBV12-3/TRBV12-4; clone size: once
CDR3 DNA: TGTGCCAGCAGCTTAGTTGCGGGGGGTACTTATGAGCAGTTCTTC; CDR3 protein: CASSLVAGGTYEQFF; J gene: TRBJ2-1; D gene: TRBD2; V gene: TRBV11-2; clone size: many
CDR3 DNA: TGTGCCAGCACCGTCACAGGGAGCTCCTACGAGCAGTACTTC; CDR3 protein: CASTVTGSSYEQYF; J gene: TRBJ2-7; D gene: -; V gene: TRBV11-2; clone size: -
CDR3 DNA: TGCGCCAGCAGTGAGGCCAACGTCCTGACTTTC; CDR3 protein: CASSEANVLTF; J gene: TRBJ2-6; D gene: -; V gene: TRBV10-2; clone size: few
CDR3 DNA: TGTGCCAGCAGTTCTCAAGGGACAGGGGCACAGGGCTACACCTTC; CDR3 protein: CASSSQGTGAQGYTF; J gene: TRBJ1-2; D gene: TRBD1; V gene: TRBV28; clone size: -
CDR3 DNA: TGTGCCAGCAGCTTAGTCGGGAACAGACTCTATGGCTACACCTTC; CDR3 protein: CASSLVGNRLYGYTF; J gene: TRBJ1-2; D gene: -; V gene: TRBV7-9; clone size: -
CDR3 DNA: TGCGCCAGCAGCCAAGCGGTAGGTGAGCAGTTCTTC; CDR3 protein: CASSQAVGEQFF; J gene: TRBJ2-1; D gene: -; V gene: TRBV4-1; clone size: many
CDR3 DNA: TGTGCCAGCAGCAATCAGGGTCTCGGCTATGGCTACACCTTC; CDR3 protein: CASSNQGLGYGYTF; J gene: TRBJ1-2; D gene: -; V gene: TRBV27; clone size: -
CDR3 DNA: TGTGCCAGCAGTCCCGCCGGGACAGGGAACGTCAACGAGCAGTACTTC; CDR3 protein: CASSPAGTGNVNEQYF; J gene: TRBJ2-7; D gene: TRBD1; V gene: TRBV28; clone size: many
CDR3 DNA: TGTGCCAGCAGCAAAGGTCCGAGCTCCTACAATGAGCAGTTCTTC; CDR3 protein: CASSKGPSSYNEQFF; J gene: TRBJ2-1; D gene: -; V gene: TRBV5-5; clone size: medium-sized
CDR3 DNA: TGTGCCAGCAGGACGGGAGCTGGATACGAGCAGTACTTC; CDR3 protein: CASRTGAGYEQYF; J gene: TRBJ2-7; D gene: -; V gene: TRBV28; clone size: -
CDR3 DNA: TGCAGTGCTAGAGATGCCCGGGGGCTTGAAAAACTGTTTTTT; CDR3 protein: CSARDARGLEKLFF; J gene: TRBJ1-4; D gene: -; V gene: TRBV20-1; clone size: many
CDR3 DNA: TGCAGTGCTAGACGGGGGCTCGATACGCAGTATTTT; CDR3 protein: CSARRGLDTQYF; J gene: TRBJ2-3; D gene: -; V gene: TRBV20-1; clone size: -
CDR3 DNA: TGTGCCAGTAGTATATTCTCCCAGGGAGCTCAGCCCCAGCATTTT; CDR3 protein: CASSIFSQGAQPQHF; J gene: TRBJ1-5; D gene: -; V gene: TRBV19; clone size: many
CDR3 DNA: TGCAGTGCTTTGAAAACAGGGGGCTCTGAGCTAGGTCAGCCCCAGCATTTT; CDR3 protein: CSALKTGGSELGQPQHF; J gene: TRBJ1-5; D gene: TRBD1; V gene: TRBV20-1; clone size: few
CDR3 DNA: TGCAGTGCTGCACGCCCTAGCGGGAGGCCTCAGGGTACGCAGTATTTT; CDR3 protein: CSAARPSGRPQGTQYF; J gene: TRBJ2-3; D gene: TRBD2; V gene: TRBV20-1; clone size: -
CDR3 DNA: TGTGCCAGCAGTTACGGCAGGGGCGCTGAAAAACTGTTTTTT; CDR3 protein: CASSYGRGAEKLFF; J gene: TRBJ1-4; D gene: -; V gene: TRBV6-5; clone size: once
CDR3 DNA: TGTGCCAGCAGTTCGTCAGGGGCCCTCCACTTT; CDR3 protein: CASSSSGALHF; J gene: TRBJ1-6; D gene: -; V gene: TRBV28; clone size: -
CDR3 DNA: TGTGCCAGCGGGTCCGGGACAGGGTTTCTTCGCTCTGGAAACACCATATATTTT; CDR3 protein: CASGSGTGFLRSGNTIYF; J gene: TRBJ1-3; D gene: TRBD1; V gene: TRBV28; clone size: -